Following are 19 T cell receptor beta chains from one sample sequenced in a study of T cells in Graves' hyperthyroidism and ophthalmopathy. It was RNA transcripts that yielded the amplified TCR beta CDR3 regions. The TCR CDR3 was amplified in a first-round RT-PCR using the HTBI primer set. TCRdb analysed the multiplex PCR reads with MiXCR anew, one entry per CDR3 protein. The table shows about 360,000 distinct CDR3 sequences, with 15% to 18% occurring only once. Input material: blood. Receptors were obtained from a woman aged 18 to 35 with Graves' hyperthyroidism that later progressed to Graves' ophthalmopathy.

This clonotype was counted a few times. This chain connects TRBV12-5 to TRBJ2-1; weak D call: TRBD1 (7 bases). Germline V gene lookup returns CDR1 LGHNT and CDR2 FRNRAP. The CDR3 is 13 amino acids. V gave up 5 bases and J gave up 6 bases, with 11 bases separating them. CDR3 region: CASGAGQFNEQFF. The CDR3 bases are TGTGCTAGTGGTGCGGGACAGTTCAATGAGCAGTTCTTC.

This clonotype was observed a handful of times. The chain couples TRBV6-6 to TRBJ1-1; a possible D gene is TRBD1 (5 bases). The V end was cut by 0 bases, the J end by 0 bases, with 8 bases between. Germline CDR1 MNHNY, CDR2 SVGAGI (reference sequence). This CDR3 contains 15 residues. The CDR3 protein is CASSYSWGMNTEAFF. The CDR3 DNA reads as TGTGCCAGCAGTTACTCGTGGGGGATGAACACTGAAGCTTTCTTT.

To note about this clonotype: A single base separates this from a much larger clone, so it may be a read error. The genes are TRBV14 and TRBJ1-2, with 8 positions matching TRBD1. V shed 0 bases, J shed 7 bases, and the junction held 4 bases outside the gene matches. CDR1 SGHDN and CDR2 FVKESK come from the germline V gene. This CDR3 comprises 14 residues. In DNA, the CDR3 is TGTGCCAGCAGCCAAGAGGACAGGGTCCGTGGCTACACCTTC. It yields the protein CASSQEDRVRGYTF. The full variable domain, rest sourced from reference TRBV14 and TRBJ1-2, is EAGVTQFPSHSVIEKGQTVTLRCDPISGHDNLYWYRRVMGKEIKFLLHFVKESKQDESGMPNNRFLAERTGGTYSTLKVQPAELEDSGVYFCASSQEDRVRGYTFGSGTRLTVV.

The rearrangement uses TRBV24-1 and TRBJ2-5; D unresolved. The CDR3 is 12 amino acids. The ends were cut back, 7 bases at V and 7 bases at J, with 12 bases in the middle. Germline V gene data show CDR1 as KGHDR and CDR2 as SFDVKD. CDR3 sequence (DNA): TGTGCCACCAGAACCCTAGTATGGACCCAGTACTTC. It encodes CATRTLVWTQYF.

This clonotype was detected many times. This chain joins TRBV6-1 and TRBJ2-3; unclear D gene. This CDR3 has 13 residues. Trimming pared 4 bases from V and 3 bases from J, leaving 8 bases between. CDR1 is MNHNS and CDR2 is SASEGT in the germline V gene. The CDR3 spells CASSVQTTDTQYF. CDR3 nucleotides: TGTGCCAGCAGTGTACAGACTACAGATACGCAGTATTTT.

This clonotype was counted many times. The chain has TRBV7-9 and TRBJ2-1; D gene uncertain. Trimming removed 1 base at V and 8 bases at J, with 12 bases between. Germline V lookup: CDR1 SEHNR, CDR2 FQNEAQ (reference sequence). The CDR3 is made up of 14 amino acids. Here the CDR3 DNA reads TGTGCCAGCAGCTTAGGCAGGTCTATGGATGAGCAGTTCTTC. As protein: CASSLGRSMDEQFF.

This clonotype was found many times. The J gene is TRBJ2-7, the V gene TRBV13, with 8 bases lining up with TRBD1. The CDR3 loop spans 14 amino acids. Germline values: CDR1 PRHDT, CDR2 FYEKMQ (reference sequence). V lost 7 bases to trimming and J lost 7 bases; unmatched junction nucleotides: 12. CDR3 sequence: CASKSTGDLREQYF. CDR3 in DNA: TGTGCCAGCAAATCGACAGGGGATTTGAGGGAGCAGTACTTC.

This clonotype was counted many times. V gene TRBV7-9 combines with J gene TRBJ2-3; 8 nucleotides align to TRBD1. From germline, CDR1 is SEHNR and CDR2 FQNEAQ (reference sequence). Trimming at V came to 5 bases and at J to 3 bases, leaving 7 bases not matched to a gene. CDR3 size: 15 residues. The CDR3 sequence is CASSPEGTGTDTQYF. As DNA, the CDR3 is TGTGCCAGCAGCCCTGAGGGGACAGGAACAGATACGCAGTATTTT.

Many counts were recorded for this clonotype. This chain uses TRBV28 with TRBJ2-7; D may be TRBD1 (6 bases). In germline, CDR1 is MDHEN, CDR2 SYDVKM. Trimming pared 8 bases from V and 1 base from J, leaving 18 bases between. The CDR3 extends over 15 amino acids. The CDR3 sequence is CASGAPGRGSYEQYF. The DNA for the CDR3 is TGTGCCAGCGGAGCCCCGGGCAGGGGATCCTACGAGCAGTACTTC.

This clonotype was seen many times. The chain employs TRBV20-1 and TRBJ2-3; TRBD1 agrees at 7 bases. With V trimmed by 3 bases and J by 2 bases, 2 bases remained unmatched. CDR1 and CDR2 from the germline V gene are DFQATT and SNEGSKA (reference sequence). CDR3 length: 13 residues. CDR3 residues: CSASGTATDTQYF. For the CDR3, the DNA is TGCAGTGCTAGCGGGACAGCCACAGATACGCAGTATTTT.

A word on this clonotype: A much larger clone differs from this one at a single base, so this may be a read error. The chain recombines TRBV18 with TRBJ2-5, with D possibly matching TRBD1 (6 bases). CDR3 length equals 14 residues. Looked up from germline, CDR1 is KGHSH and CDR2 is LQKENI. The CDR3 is CASSTPDRKETQYF. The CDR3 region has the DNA TGTGCCAGCTCAACACCGGACAGAAAAGAGACCCAGTACTTC.

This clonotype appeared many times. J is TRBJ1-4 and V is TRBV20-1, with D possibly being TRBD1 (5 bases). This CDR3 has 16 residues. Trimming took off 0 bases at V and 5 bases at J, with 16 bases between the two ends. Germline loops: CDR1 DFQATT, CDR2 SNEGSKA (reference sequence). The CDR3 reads CSARDNPGSQNEKLFF. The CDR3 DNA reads TGCAGTGCTAGAGACAATCCAGGGTCCCAAAATGAAAAACTGTTTTTT.

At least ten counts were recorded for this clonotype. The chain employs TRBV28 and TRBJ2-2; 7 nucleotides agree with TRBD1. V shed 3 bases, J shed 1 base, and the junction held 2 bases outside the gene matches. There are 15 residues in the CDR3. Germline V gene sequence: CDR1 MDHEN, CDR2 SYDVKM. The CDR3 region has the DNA TGTGCCAGCAGTTTTTACAGGGGGAACACCGGGGAGCTGTTTTTT. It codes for CASSFYRGNTGELFF.

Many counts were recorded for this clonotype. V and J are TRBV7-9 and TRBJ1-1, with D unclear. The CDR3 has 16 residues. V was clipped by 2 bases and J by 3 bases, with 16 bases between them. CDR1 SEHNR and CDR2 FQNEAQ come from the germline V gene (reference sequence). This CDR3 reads CASSLLPYPLHTEAFF. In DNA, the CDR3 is TGTGCCAGCAGCTTACTTCCCTACCCCCTGCACACTGAAGCTTTCTTT. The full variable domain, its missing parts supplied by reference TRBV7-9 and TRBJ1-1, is DTGVSQNPRHKITKRGQNVTFRCDPISEHNRLYWYRQTLGQGPEFLTYFQNEAQLEKSRLLSDRFSAERPKGSFSTLEIQRTEQGDSAMYLCASSLLPYPLHTEAFFGQGTRLTVV.

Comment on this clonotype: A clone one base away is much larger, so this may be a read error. In DNA form, the CDR3 reads TGCAGTGCTAGAGAGACCGACCAGTGGGGCACTGAAGATTTCTTT. It translates to CSARETDQWGTEDFF. The gene calls are TRBV20-1 and TRBJ1-1; a weak D match, TRBD1 (5 bases). CDR3 length: 15 residues. In germline, CDR1 is DFQATT, CDR2 SNEGSKA (reference sequence).

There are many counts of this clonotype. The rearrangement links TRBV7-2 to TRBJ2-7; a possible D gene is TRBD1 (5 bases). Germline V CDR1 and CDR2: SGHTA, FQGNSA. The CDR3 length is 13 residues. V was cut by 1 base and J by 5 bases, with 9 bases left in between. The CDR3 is CASSLVIRDEQYF. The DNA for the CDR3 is TGTGCCAGCAGCTTAGTGATCAGGGACGAGCAGTACTTC.

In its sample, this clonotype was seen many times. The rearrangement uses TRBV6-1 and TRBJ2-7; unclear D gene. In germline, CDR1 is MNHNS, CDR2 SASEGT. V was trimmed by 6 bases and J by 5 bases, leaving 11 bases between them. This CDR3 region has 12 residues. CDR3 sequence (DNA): TGTGCCAGCAGCCCCTTCGACAACGAGCAGTACTTC. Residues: CASSPFDNEQYF.

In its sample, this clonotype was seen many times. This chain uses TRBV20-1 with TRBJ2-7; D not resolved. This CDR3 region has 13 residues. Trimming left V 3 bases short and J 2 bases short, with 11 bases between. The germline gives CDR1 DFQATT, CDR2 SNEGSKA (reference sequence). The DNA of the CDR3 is TGCAGTGCTAGCTCCCCTAGGACCTACGAGCAGTACTTC. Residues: CSASSPRTYEQYF.

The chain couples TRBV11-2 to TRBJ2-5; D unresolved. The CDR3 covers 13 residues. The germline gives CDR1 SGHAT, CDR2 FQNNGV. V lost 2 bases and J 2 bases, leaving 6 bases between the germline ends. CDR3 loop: CASSLIQQETQYF. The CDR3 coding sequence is TGTGCCAGCAGCTTAATACAGCAAGAGACCCAGTACTTC.